One and the same sample provided the 29 T cell receptor beta chains below, sequenced in a study of blood T cell repertoires in COVID-19. The data were produced by immunoSEQ multiplex PCR, yet TCRdb's version contains in-frame clones alone and is incomplete. The sample lists a few hundred thousand clones, more than 65% occurring once. Source material: peripheral blood. These receptors all stem from a woman aged 40 to 55 who had recovered from COVID-19.

This sequence joins TRBV11-3 and TRBJ2-5; TRBD1 aligns across 9 bases. Germline CDR1 is SGHNT and CDR2 is YENEEA. J was trimmed by 2 bases and V by 5 bases; bases with no gene match: 6. The CDR3 totals 15 residues. CDR3 in amino acids: CASSAGTGRQETQYF. The CDR3 nucleotides read TGTGCCAGCAGCGCGGGGACAGGGCGACAAGAGACCCAGTACTTC.

This clone was picked up one time. The rearrangement links TRBV2 to TRBJ1-6; the D gene is possibly TRBD1 (5 bases). The CDR3 sequence is 18 residues long. Germline lookup yields CDR1 SNHLY and CDR2 FYNNEI. Between the trimmed V and J ends, which lost 2 bases and 0 bases, there was a span of 14 bases. The CDR3 loop is CASSERGRPSSYNSPLHF. In DNA form, the CDR3 reads TGTGCCAGCAGTGAAAGGGGTAGGCCAAGCTCCTATAATTCACCCCTCCACTTT.

The chain's CDR3 is CASSEGTDTEAFF. The CDR3 DNA is TGCGCCAGCAGCGAAGGGACAGACACTGAAGCTTTCTTT. This sequence joins TRBV5-1 and TRBJ1-1, with TRBD1 matching 7 bases. J lost 3 bases, V lost 4 bases, and 3 bases had no gene match. This CDR3 has 13 residues. Germline V gene data show CDR1 as SGHRS and CDR2 as YFSETQ.

The chain carries TRBV19 and TRBJ2-2; D is perhaps TRBD2 (6 bases). The CDR3 runs 15 residues. CDR1 LNHDA and CDR2 SQIVND come from the germline V gene (reference sequence). V was pared by 5 bases and J by 0 bases, with 10 bases between. Here the CDR3 reads CASSASETNTGELFF. For the CDR3, the DNA is TGTGCCAGTAGTGCTAGCGAAACGAACACCGGGGAGCTGTTTTTT.

V usage is TRBV10-3 and J usage is TRBJ1-2, with D hard to call. The germline gives CDR1 ENHRY, CDR2 SYGVKD. This CDR3 has 13 amino acids. The V end lost 3 bases, the J end lost 2 bases, and 7 bases lay between the germline ends. In DNA, the CDR3 is TGTGCCATCAGTGAAGAGGGAAACTATGGCTACACCTTC. This encodes CAISEEGNYGYTF.

In its sample, this clone was seen once. The CDR3 DNA sequence: TGCGCCAGCAGCCCCGGGGACAGGGGAGGCGATGGCTACACCTTC. Translating gives CASSPGDRGGDGYTF. The chain has TRBV5-1 and TRBJ1-2, with TRBD1 identical over 10 bases. CDR3 size: 15 residues. Germline CDR1 SGHRS, CDR2 YFSETQ. Losses at the gene ends were 4 bases for V and 6 bases for J; bases not matched to a gene: 9.

The rearrangement links TRBV28 to TRBJ1-6, with a weak D call TRBD1 (6 bases). The V end lost 0 bases, the J end lost 10 bases, and 7 bases lay between the germline ends. CDR3 length: 13 residues. CDR1 and CDR2 (germline): MDHEN, SYDVKM. The CDR3 here is CASSLWDSSPLHF. The CDR3 DNA reads TGTGCCAGCAGTTTATGGGACAGCTCACCCCTCCACTTT.

The V call is TRBV4-2, the J call TRBJ2-7, with no clear D. Germline CDR1 is LGHNA and CDR2 is YNFKEQ. Trimming took off 1 base at V and 2 bases at J, with 15 bases between the two ends. This CDR3 is built from 16 residues. The CDR3 region is CASSQVYQGDPYEQYF. In nucleotides, the CDR3 is TGTGCCAGCAGCCAAGTATACCAAGGAGACCCCTACGAGCAGTACTTC.

This clone showed up many times. The chain is built from TRBV5-5 and TRBJ2-2; D gene unclear. The CDR3 is 14 amino acids. The V end lost 0 bases, the J end lost 6 bases, and 9 bases lay between the germline ends. Germline V CDR1 and CDR2: SGHKS, YYEKEE (reference sequence). CDR3 in DNA: TGTGCCAGCAGCTTGGGGCCAAACCCCGGGGAGCTGTTTTTT. Protein: CASSLGPNPGELFF.

The J gene is TRBJ2-7, the V gene TRBV11-2; D perhaps matches TRBD1 (6 bases). Trimming pared 0 bases from V and 3 bases from J, leaving 21 bases between. This CDR3 spans 18 amino acids. Germline V gene data show CDR1 as SGHAT and CDR2 as FQNNGV. The CDR3, as DNA: TGTGCCAGCAGCTTAGATAAGGGTGGGGACCTAGGGGGCTACGAGCAGTACTTC. Its translation: CASSLDKGGDLGGYEQYF.

This clone showed up just once. This chain links TRBV5-1 with TRBJ2-3; TRBD2 aligns across 8 bases. CDR1 and CDR2 (germline): SGHRS, YFSETQ. The CDR3 length is 14 residues. V lost 4 bases and J lost 6; bases outside the gene matches: 7. CDR3 amino acids: CASSPAGAGDTQYF. The CDR3 region has the DNA TGCGCCAGCAGCCCAGCGGGGGCAGGGGATACGCAGTATTTT.

The V call is TRBV4-1, the J call TRBJ2-1; D may be TRBD1 (6 bases). CDR3 length equals 12 residues. Trimming removed 6 bases from V and 7 bases from J, with 10 bases in between. Germline V lookup: CDR1 MGHRA, CDR2 YSYEKL. The CDR3 is CASSIDRNEQFF. Here the CDR3 DNA reads TGCGCCAGCAGTATCGACAGGAATGAGCAGTTCTTC.

Only a few counts were recorded for this clone. The chain recombines TRBV3-1 (or the pseudogene TRBV3-2) with TRBJ1-3; D is ambiguous. This CDR3 spans 14 amino acids. V lost 5 bases and J 0 bases, leaving 8 bases between the germline ends. Germline lookup yields CDR1 LGHDT and CDR2 YNNKEL (reference sequence). DNA of the CDR3: TGTGCCAGCAGCTTAGTCAACTCTGGAAACACCATATATTTT. Its translation is CASSLVNSGNTIYF.

The rearrangement links TRBV28 to TRBJ1-2; no reliable D call. Germline V lookup: CDR1 MDHEN, CDR2 SYDVKM. This CDR3 has 12 residues. Trimming shortened V by 4 bases and J by 8 bases, and 11 bases separated the two germline ends. The CDR3 nucleotides read TGTGCCAGCAGTTCCACCCGACTGGGCTACACCTTC. Encoded protein: CASSSTRLGYTF.

The chain carries TRBV28 and TRBJ2-3; D is uncertain. This CDR3 spans 11 amino acids. V lost 6 bases to trimming and J lost 2 bases, with 3 bases between them. Germline CDR1 is MDHEN and CDR2 is SYDVKM. CDR3 region: CASSLTDTQYF. The DNA for the CDR3 is TGTGCCAGCAGCCTCACAGATACGCAGTATTTT.

V and J are TRBV7-8 and TRBJ1-4, with D unclear. The CDR3 is 15 amino acids. With 5 bases removed from V and 4 bases from J, the gap between germline ends came to 14 bases. CDR1 is SGHVS and CDR2 is FQNEAQ in the germline V gene. The CDR3 reads CASSRDSRGNEKLFF. CDR3 sequence (DNA): TGTGCCAGCAGCAGAGACTCTCGGGGTAATGAAAAACTGTTTTTT.

The V gene is TRBV18, the J gene TRBJ1-4; D remains ambiguous. Trimming cost V 5 bases and J 4 bases, with 17 bases left between them. The CDR3 sequence is 16 residues long. Germline assignment: CDR1 KGHSH and CDR2 LQKENI. CDR3 in DNA: TGTGCCAGCTCAAGAGAAAGCGGACTAAATAATGAAAAACTGTTTTTT. Its protein product is CASSRESGLNNEKLFF.

As to this clone: A read error may account for a junction end that differs from germline. The rearrangement uses TRBV7-7 and TRBJ2-5; 12 nucleotides match TRBD1. The CDR3 runs to 14 residues. Germline V lookup: CDR1 SSHAT, CDR2 FNYEAQ (reference sequence). The CDR3 nucleotides read TGTGCTAGCAGCTTATCCGGGACAGGGGGCACGAAGTACTTC. Its protein is CASSLSGTGGTKYF.

This rearrangement joins TRBV5-1 to TRBJ1-2; D is uncertain. CDR1 is SGHRS, CDR2 YFSETQ, per germline. There are 13 residues in the CDR3. Trimming pared 6 bases from V and 5 bases from J, leaving 14 bases between. The CDR3 bases are TGCGCCAGCACGGGATTGCGCGATTATGGCTACACCTTC. Translation gives CASTGLRDYGYTF.

The chain recombines TRBV9 with TRBJ1-1; D possibly corresponds to TRBD1 (6 bases). The CDR3 sequence is 12 residues long. Trimming removed 7 bases from V and 1 base from J, with 8 bases in between. Germline V gives CDR1 SGDLS, CDR2 YYNGEE. The CDR3 region has the DNA TGTGCCAGCGGGGGACAGAACACTGAAGCTTTCTTT. It codes for CASGGQNTEAFF.

The chain joins TRBV5-4 to TRBJ1-1, with D perhaps TRBD1 (5 bases). Trimming shortened V by 4 bases and J by 5 bases, and 18 bases separated the two germline ends. CDR3 length: 15 amino acids. Germline CDR1 is SGHNT and CDR2 is YYREEE (reference sequence). The CDR3 sequence: CASSHTKEKGTEAFF. The CDR3, as DNA: TGTGCCAGCAGCCACACAAAAGAGAAGGGGACTGAAGCTTTCTTT. The entire variable domain, with the rest obtained from reference TRBV5-4 and TRBJ1-1, is as follows: ETGVTQSPTHLIKTRGQQVTLRCSSQSGHNTVSWYQQALGQGPQFIFQYYREEENGRGNFPPRFSGLQFPNYSSELNVNALELDDSALYLCASSHTKEKGTEAFFGQGTRLTVV.

The chain links TRBV2 to TRBJ1-1; TRBD1 might be the D (6 bases). The CDR3 length is 15 residues. V was clipped by 3 bases and J by 4 bases, with 15 bases between them. The V gene's germline CDR1 is SNHLY and CDR2 FYNNEI. Written as DNA, the CDR3 is TGTGCCAGCAGTGACAAACGGGGGGGCACCACTGAAGCTTTCTTT. Protein sequence: CASSDKRGGTTEAFF.

J is TRBJ2-3 and V is TRBV4-3; 8 positions agree with TRBD2. Germline V gene data show CDR1 as LGHNA and CDR2 as YSLEER. V was clipped by 1 base and J by 4 bases; unmatched bases: 10. The CDR3 runs 17 residues. The CDR3 DNA reads TGCGCCAGCAGCCAAGTTTGGCAAGCGGGGGTATCAGATACGCAGTATTTT. It codes for CASSQVWQAGVSDTQYF.

The J gene is TRBJ2-1, the V gene TRBV3-1 (or the pseudogene TRBV3-2), with 14 bases matching TRBD2. CDR1 is LGHDT and CDR2 is YNNKEL in the germline V gene (reference sequence). CDR3 length equals 18 residues. Trimming removed 0 bases from V and 0 bases from J; junction bases left unmatched: 1. The DNA of the CDR3 is TGTGCCAGCAGCCAAGAGGGGACTAGCGGGAGCTCCTACAATGAGCAGTTCTTC. This codes for CASSQEGTSGSSYNEQFF.

As regards this clone: The sample has other DNA sequences that encode this CDR3 too. The rearrangement joins TRBV5-1 to TRBJ2-7, with 12 bases identical to TRBD1. Trimming removed 0 bases from V and 4 bases from J; junction bases left unmatched: 5. The length of the CDR3 is 16 residues. Germline V lookup: CDR1 SGHRS, CDR2 YFSETQ. DNA of the CDR3: TGCGCCAGCAGCTTGGAACCGGGACAGGGGGCGTACGAGCAGTACTTC. It codes for CASSLEPGQGAYEQYF.

This clone came up once. V gene TRBV6-5 combines with J gene TRBJ1-2, with unresolved D. Germline V gene sequence: CDR1 MNHEY, CDR2 SVGAGI. CDR3 length: 15 residues. The V and J ends lost 5 bases and 4 bases respectively, with 17 bases between them. The chain's CDR3 is CASSPAAGDVYGYTF. CDR3 nucleotide sequence: TGTGCCAGCAGTCCCGCCGCGGGAGACGTCTATGGCTACACCTTC.

The rearrangement uses TRBV7-2 and TRBJ2-5; TRBD1 matches 7 bases. With V trimmed by 4 bases and J by 2 bases, 4 bases remained unmatched. This CDR3 is 14 amino acids long. Per the germline V gene, CDR1 is SGHTA and CDR2 is FQGNSA. This CDR3 is CASSWTGPQETQYF. DNA of the CDR3: TGTGCCAGCAGCTGGACAGGTCCACAAGAGACCCAGTACTTC. Filled out from reference TRBV7-2 and TRBJ2-5, the complete variable domain reads GAGVSQSPSNKVTEKGKDVELRCDPISGHTALYWYRQSLGQGLEFLIYFQGNSAPDKSGLPSDRFSAERTGGSVSTLTIQRTQQEDSAVYLCASSWTGPQETQYFGPGTRLLVL.

The chain combines TRBV11-3 with TRBJ2-1; 9 bases fit TRBD2. Losses at the gene ends were 6 bases for V and 4 bases for J; bases not matched to a gene: 4. This CDR3 is built from 14 residues. Germline V gene data show CDR1 as SGHNT and CDR2 as YENEEA. The CDR3 DNA is TGTGCCAGCAGGGAGCGGGGGGATTACAATGAGCAGTTCTTC. This translates into CASRERGDYNEQFF.

This rearrangement joins TRBV2 to TRBJ2-1; D is unresolved. This CDR3 has 12 residues. Trimming took off 8 bases at V and 5 bases at J, with 10 bases between the two ends. Germline CDR1 SNHLY, CDR2 FYNNEI. CDR3 DNA sequence: TGTGCCAGCGGGCCCCAGAACAATGAGCAGTTCTTC. Amino acid sequence: CASGPQNNEQFF.